The clone carrying this T cell receptor beta chain has a single count. Random hexamers were used to reverse transcribe the RNA input (roughly 0.5 to 1 ug). An immunoSEQ multiplex PCR amplified TCR beta CDR3 over 54 Vbeta and 13 Jbeta. One entry per CDR3 protein results from TCRdb running MiXCR on the immunoSEQ multiplex PCR reads. The sample gives about 400,000 distinct CDR3 sequences, 75% to 90% of which show up once; approximately 0.12% is in the top ten. This sample was included in a study of CD8 T cells in Susac syndrome. CDR3 length equals 13 residues. V lost 11 bases, J lost 4 bases, and 17 bases lay in between. CDR1 MDHEN and CDR2 SYDVKM come from the germline V gene. The study sequenced TCR beta in blood CD8+ and CD4+ T cells. Treatment-naive patients with stable or active relapsing-remitting disease served as multiple sclerosis controls. Through negative isolation, CD4+ and CD8+ T cells were obtained, while TEMRA cells were enriched using FACS.

The rearrangement uses TRBV28 and TRBJ1-1; tentatively, D is TRBD1 (5 bases). This TCR derives from a human donor with multiple sclerosis. Sequencing was carried out using CD8+ T cells from PBMCs. CDR3 region: CAAVGAEGTEAFF. In DNA, the CDR3 is TGTGCCGCCGTCGGGGCCGAAGGCACTGAAGCTTTCTTT.